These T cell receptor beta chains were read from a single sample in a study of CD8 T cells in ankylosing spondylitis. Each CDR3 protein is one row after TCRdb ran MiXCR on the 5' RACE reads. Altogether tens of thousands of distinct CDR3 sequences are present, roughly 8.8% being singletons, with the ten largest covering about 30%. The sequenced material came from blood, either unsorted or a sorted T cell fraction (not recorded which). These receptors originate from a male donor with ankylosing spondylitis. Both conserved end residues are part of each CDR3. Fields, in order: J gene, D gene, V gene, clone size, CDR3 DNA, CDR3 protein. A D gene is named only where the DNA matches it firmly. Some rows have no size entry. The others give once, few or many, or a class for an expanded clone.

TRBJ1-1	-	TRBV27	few	TGTGCCAGCAGTTTATTCCCAGGGGAGAACACTGAAGCTTTCTTT	CASSLFPGENTEAFF
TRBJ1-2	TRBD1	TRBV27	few	TGTGCCAGCAGGACAGGGGTTGATTATGGCTACACCTTC	CASRTGVDYGYTF
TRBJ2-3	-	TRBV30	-	TGTGCCTGGAGTGTACGAGAACACACAGATACGCAGTATTTT	CAWSVREHTDTQYF
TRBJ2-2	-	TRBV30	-	TGTGCCTGGAGTCACGGCGGCGGGGAGCTGTTTTTT	CAWSHGGGELFF
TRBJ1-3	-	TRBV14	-	TGTGCCAGCAGCCAAGTAGCTGGAAACACCATATATTTT	CASSQVAGNTIYF
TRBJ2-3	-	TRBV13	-	TGTGCCAGCAGCGTTCCCGGGACCGAAAGCACAGATACGCAGTATTTT	CASSVPGTESTDTQYF
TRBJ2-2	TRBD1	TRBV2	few	TGTGCCAGCAGGGGGACAGGGACCCACACCGGGGAGCTGTTTTTT	CASRGTGTHTGELFF
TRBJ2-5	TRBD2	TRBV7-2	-	TGTGCCAGCAGCGATACTTCTAGCGGGCAAGAGACCCAGTACTTC	CASSDTSSGQETQYF
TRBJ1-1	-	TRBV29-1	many	TGCAGCGTCGGATCGTATAGGGGGGGGGGCACTGAAGCTTTCTTT	CSVGSYRGGGTEAFF
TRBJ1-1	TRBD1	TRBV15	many	TGTGCCACCAGCGATTTACCCGGGACAGGGGTGAGGGATGAAGCTTTCTTT	CATSDLPGTGVRDEAFF
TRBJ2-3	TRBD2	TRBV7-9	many	TGTGCCAGCAGCCTATCTAGCGGGAGCACAGATACGCAGTATTTT	CASSLSSGSTDTQYF
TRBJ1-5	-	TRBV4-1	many	TGCGCCAGCAGCCAAGAGTCGTCAGATTATAGCAATCAGCCCCAGCATTTT	CASSQESSDYSNQPQHF
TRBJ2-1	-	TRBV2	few	TGTGCCAGCAGTGATTCGCCCAGCTCCTACAATGAGCAGTTCTTC	CASSDSPSSYNEQFF
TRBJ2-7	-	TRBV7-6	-	TGTGCCAGCAGCTTAGTTTTGGTTGAGGAGGCCTACGAGCAGTACTTC	CASSLVLVEEAYEQYF
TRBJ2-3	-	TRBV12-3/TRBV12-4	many	TGTGCCAGCAGTTCCATAGCGGAAGACACAGATACGCAGTATTTT	CASSSIAEDTDTQYF
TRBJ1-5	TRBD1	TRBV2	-	TGTGCCAGCAGTCAGGGGGTTTGGAATCAGCCCCAGCATTTT	CASSQGVWNQPQHF
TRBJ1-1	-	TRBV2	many	TGTGCCAGCAGTGGACAGGAACTGAACACTGAAGCTTTCTTT	CASSGQELNTEAFF
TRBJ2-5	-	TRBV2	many	TGTGCCAGCAGTGAAGATTACGGACAGCAAGAGACCCAGTACTTC	CASSEDYGQQETQYF
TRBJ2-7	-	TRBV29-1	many	TGCAGCGTTGCAACCACCAGGGACTACGAGCAGTACTTC	CSVATTRDYEQYF
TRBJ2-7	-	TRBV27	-	TGTGCCAGCAGTTTTGGGGGGACCTCCTCCTACGAGCAGTACTTC	CASSFGGTSSYEQYF
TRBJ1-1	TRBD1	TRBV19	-	TGTGCCGCCAGACAGGGTGTTGGAAACACTGAAGCTTTCTTT	CAARQGVGNTEAFF
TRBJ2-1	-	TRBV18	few	TGTGCCAGCTCACCCTCCGGGACTTTCAGCTCCTACAATGAGCAGTTCTTC	CASSPSGTFSSYNEQFF